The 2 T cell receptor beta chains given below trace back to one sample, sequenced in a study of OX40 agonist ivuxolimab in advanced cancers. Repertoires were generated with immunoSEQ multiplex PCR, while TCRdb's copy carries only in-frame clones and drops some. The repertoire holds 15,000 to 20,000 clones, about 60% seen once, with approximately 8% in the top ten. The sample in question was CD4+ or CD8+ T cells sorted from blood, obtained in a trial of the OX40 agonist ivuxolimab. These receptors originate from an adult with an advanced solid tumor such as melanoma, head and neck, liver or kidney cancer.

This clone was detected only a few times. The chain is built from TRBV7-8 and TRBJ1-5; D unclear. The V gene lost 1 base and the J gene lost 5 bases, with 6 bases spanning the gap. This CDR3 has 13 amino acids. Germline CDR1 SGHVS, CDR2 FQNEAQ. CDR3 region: CASSLGGHQPQHF. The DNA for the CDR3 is TGTGCCAGCAGCTTAGGAGGGCATCAGCCCCAGCATTTT.

As DNA, the CDR3 is TGCAGCGTTGAAGAGGGGACGGACTACACCTTC. This gives the protein CSVEEGTDYTF. V is TRBV29-1 and J is TRBJ1-2; possibly TRBD1 for D (5 bases). The CDR3 contains 11 residues. Germline values: CDR1 SQVTM, CDR2 ANQGSEA. Deletions cut 0 bases from V and 10 bases from J, with 9 bases between.